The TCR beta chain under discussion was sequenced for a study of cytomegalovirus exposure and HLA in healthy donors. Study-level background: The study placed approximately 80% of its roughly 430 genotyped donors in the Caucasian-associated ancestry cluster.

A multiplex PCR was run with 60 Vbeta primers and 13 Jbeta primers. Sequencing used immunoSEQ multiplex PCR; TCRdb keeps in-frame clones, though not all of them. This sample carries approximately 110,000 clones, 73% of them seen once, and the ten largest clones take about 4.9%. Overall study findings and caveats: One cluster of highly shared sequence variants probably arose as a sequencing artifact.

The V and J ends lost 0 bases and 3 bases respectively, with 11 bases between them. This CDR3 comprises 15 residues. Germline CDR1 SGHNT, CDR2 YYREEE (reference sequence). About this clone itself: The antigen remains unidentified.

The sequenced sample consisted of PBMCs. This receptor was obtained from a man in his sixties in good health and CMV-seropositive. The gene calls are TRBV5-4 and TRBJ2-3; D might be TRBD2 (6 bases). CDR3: CASSLGPGETDTQYF. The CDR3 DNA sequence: TGTGCCAGCAGCTTGGGCCCGGGAGAGACAGATACGCAGTATTTT.